The 2 T cell receptor beta chains presented below share a single source sample, sequenced in a study of blood T cells in healthy people across ages. A second PCR of about 7 to 11 cycles used a sample-barcoded 5' primer and a J-beta primer mix. Using its own MiXCR run on the 5' RACE reads, TCRdb lists one record per CDR3 protein. The sample includes 900,000 to 950,000 distinct CDR3 sequences, just under 30% of them seen just once. The same specimen was also included in a second study, on T cells of mothers and their children.

The specimen sequenced was blood. The receptors shown here come from a middle-aged woman in good health.

This chain joins TRBV20-1 and TRBJ1-1, with 9 nucleotides matching TRBD1. Trimming took 5 bases from V and 3 from J; bases not matched to a gene: 10. This CDR3 spans 15 amino acids. Germline CDR1 reads DFQATT; CDR2 reads SNEGSKA (reference sequence). The CDR3 nucleotides are TGCAGTGCTCAAAAGGGGGGGGACAGGGACACTGAAGCTTTCTTT. This codes for CSAQKGGDRDTEAFF.

DNA for the CDR3: TGTGCCATCAGTGAGATGGCAGGGGCAGGGGCCAACGTCCTGACTTTC. Amino acids: CAISEMAGAGANVLTF. This chain connects TRBV10-3 to TRBJ2-6; perhaps TRBD1 as D (6 bases). V was clipped by 2 bases and J by 4 bases, with 12 bases between them. The CDR3 runs to 16 residues. Germline CDR1 reads ENHRY; CDR2 reads SYGVKD.